These 17 T cell receptor beta chains share one sample of origin, sequenced in a study of T cell responses to AZD1222 COVID-19 vaccine. Data came from immunoSEQ multiplex PCR; TCRdb stores just in-frame clones and leaves some out. The sample has around 150,000 clones; more than 85% are singletons. Material: peripheral blood, obtained 28 days after the second AZD1222 dose. These TCRs come from an adult who received the AZD1222 COVID-19 vaccine.

The J gene is TRBJ2-7, the V gene TRBV9; perhaps D is TRBD1 or TRBD2 (5 bases each). The CDR3 is 15 residues long. From germline, CDR1 is SGDLS and CDR2 YYNGEE. Trimming pared 1 base from V and 7 bases from J, leaving 18 bases between. CDR3 sequence (DNA): TGTGCCAGCAGCGTAAGGCCCGGGACCGAAGCTGAGCAGTACTTC. This translates into CASSVRPGTEAEQYF.

V usage is TRBV15 and J usage is TRBJ1-6; D is ambiguous. V lost 0 bases and J 6 bases, leaving 3 bases between the germline ends. In germline, CDR1 is LNHNV, CDR2 YYDKDF (reference sequence). The CDR3 runs 13 residues. CDR3 amino acids: CATSREPNSPLHF. The CDR3 DNA is TGTGCCACCAGCAGAGAGCCTAATTCACCCCTCCACTTT.

The CDR3 nucleotides read TGTGCCAGCAGTTCAGGGGGAATCTATGGCTACACCTTC. Translation gives CASSSGGIYGYTF. This chain joins TRBV12-3 or TRBV12-4 and TRBJ1-2, with 7 bases fitting TRBD1. Germline trimming cut 4 bases from V and 4 bases from J; bases unmatched to any gene: 3. This CDR3 spans 13 amino acids.

The chain links TRBV4-3 to TRBJ1-3, with 7 positions matching TRBD1. Germline lookup yields CDR1 LGHNA and CDR2 YSLEER. The CDR3 contains 15 residues. Trimming cost V 1 base and J 3 bases; bases outside gene matches: 3. CDR3 sequence: CASSQVWTGGNTIYF. CDR3 DNA: TGCGCCAGCAGCCAAGTGTGGACAGGTGGAAACACCATATATTTT.

The chain combines TRBV28 with TRBJ1-5; D is perhaps TRBD1 (5 bases). The V end lost 1 base, the J end lost 15 bases, and 13 bases lay between the germline ends. CDR1 and CDR2 from the germline V gene are MDHEN and SYDVKM. The length of the CDR3 is 12 residues. The chain's CDR3 is CASSLYKQAPHF. In nucleotides, the CDR3 is TGTGCCAGCAGTTTATACAAACAGGCCCCGCATTTT. Filled out from reference TRBV28 and TRBJ1-5, the complete variable domain reads DVKVTQSSRYLVKRTGEKVFLECVQDMDHENMFWYRQDPGLGLRLIYFSYDVKMKEKGDIPEGYSVSREKKERFSLILESASTNQTSMYLCASSLYKQAPHFGDGTRLSIL.

The chain combines TRBV28 with TRBJ2-3, with TRBD2 identical over 11 bases. The CDR3 sequence is 16 residues long. Per germline, CDR1 MDHEN and CDR2 SYDVKM. V lost 4 bases and J lost 4; bases outside the gene matches: 7. The DNA of the CDR3 is TGTGCCAGCAGTTCGACTAGCGGGACTCTTGCAGATACGCAGTATTTT. Its protein product is CASSSTSGTLADTQYF. The full variable domain, its missing parts supplied by reference TRBV28 and TRBJ2-3, is DVKVTQSSRYLVKRTGEKVFLECVQDMDHENMFWYRQDPGLGLRLIYFSYDVKMKEKGDIPEGYSVSREKKERFSLILESASTNQTSMYLCASSSTSGTLADTQYFGPGTRLTVL.

The chain has TRBV12-3 or TRBV12-4 and TRBJ1-2; D unclear. The CDR3 has 12 residues. Trimming took 8 bases from V and 4 from J, leaving 11 bases between them. The CDR3 DNA follows: TGTGCCAGCCGGAGGGTGGCCTATGGCTACACCTTC. This encodes CASRRVAYGYTF.

The chain combines TRBV6-6 with TRBJ1-2, with TRBD1 as a possible D gene (6 bases). The ends were cut back, 2 bases at V and 8 bases at J, with 18 bases in the middle. This CDR3 comprises 15 residues. Germline V gives CDR1 MNHNY, CDR2 SVGAGI (reference sequence). The CDR3 region is CASSYPPDRVEGYTF. The CDR3 DNA follows: TGTGCCAGCAGTTACCCCCCGGACAGAGTGGAAGGCTACACCTTC.

The chain recombines TRBV3-1 (or the pseudogene TRBV3-2) with TRBJ2-3, with a possible D match to TRBD2 (6 bases). CDR1 and CDR2 (germline): LGHDT, YNNKEL (reference sequence). Trimming removed 0 bases from V and 2 bases from J, with 12 bases in between. This CDR3 contains 16 residues. The CDR3 region is CASSQDGGLTTDTQYF. The DNA of the CDR3 is TGTGCCAGCAGCCAAGATGGGGGACTTACCACAGATACGCAGTATTTT.

V is TRBV7-9 and J is TRBJ2-3, with D tentatively TRBD1 (6 bases). The CDR3 is 12 residues long. V lost 5 bases to trimming and J lost 5 bases, with 8 bases between them. From germline, CDR1 is SEHNR and CDR2 FQNEAQ (reference sequence). The CDR3 loop is CASSQGGDTQYF. As DNA, the CDR3 is TGTGCCAGCAGCCAAGGGGGAGATACGCAGTATTTT.

V and J are TRBV9 and TRBJ1-2; D not certain. Germline CDR1 reads SGDLS; CDR2 reads YYNGEE. The CDR3 totals 14 residues. V dropped 4 bases and J dropped 4 bases, with 14 bases sitting between them. CDR3 residues: CASSPDPGGYGYTF. The DNA for the CDR3 is TGTGCCAGCAGCCCTGATCCGGGAGGCTATGGCTACACCTTC.

V usage is TRBV5-4 and J usage is TRBJ2-5; TRBD2 aligns across 12 bases. CDR1 and CDR2 from the germline V gene are SGHNT and YYREEE (reference sequence). The CDR3 spans 17 residues. V was clipped by 5 bases and J by 4 bases; unmatched bases: 12. The CDR3 region has the DNA TGTGCCAGCAGTACGGGACTAGCGGGCGCCGGCGGAGAGACCCAGTACTTC. It codes for CASSTGLAGAGGETQYF.

This clone was observed once. The J gene is TRBJ1-2, the V gene TRBV18, with a weak D call TRBD1 (5 bases). Trimming removed 6 bases at V and 8 bases at J, with 13 bases between. CDR1 is KGHSH, CDR2 LQKENI, per germline. CDR3 length equals 12 residues. The CDR3 DNA reads TGTGCCAGCTCCCGGCGGGGGGACGGCTACACCTTC. Translation: CASSRRGDGYTF.

This chain links TRBV9 with TRBJ2-7; D uncertain. Trimming stripped 4 bases from V and 1 base from J, with 15 bases between. CDR3 length equals 15 residues. Germline V CDR1 and CDR2: SGDLS, YYNGEE. The CDR3: CASSPRGVFSYEQYF. The CDR3, as DNA: TGTGCCAGCAGCCCCCGCGGAGTCTTTTCCTACGAGCAGTACTTC. The full variable domain, rest sourced from reference TRBV9 and TRBJ2-7, is DSGVTQTPKHLITATGQRVTLRCSPRSGDLSVYWYQQSLDQGLQFLIQYYNGEERAKGNILERFSAQQFPDLHSELNLSSLELGDSALYFCASSPRGVFSYEQYFGPGTRLTVT.

The chain carries TRBV3-1 (or the pseudogene TRBV3-2) and TRBJ1-6, with D unresolved. V was trimmed by 5 bases and J by 7 bases, leaving 9 bases between them. The CDR3 sequence is 13 residues long. Germline V gives CDR1 LGHDT, CDR2 YNNKEL (reference sequence). For the CDR3, the DNA is TGTGCCAGCAGCTCCAGTGCCAATTCACCCCTCCACTTT. This codes for CASSSSANSPLHF.

The V gene is TRBV7-2, the J gene TRBJ2-2; D perhaps matches TRBD1 (5 bases). Per the germline V gene, CDR1 is SGHTA and CDR2 is FQGNSA. This CDR3 is built from 18 residues. Between the trimmed V and J ends, which lost 7 bases and 2 bases, there was a span of 23 bases. CDR3 region: CASTSSPGQGDNTGELFF. The DNA for the CDR3 is TGTGCCAGCACCTCCAGCCCAGGACAAGGGGATAACACCGGGGAGCTGTTTTTT.

The chain couples TRBV5-1 to TRBJ2-2; TRBD1 agrees at 8 bases. Germline loops: CDR1 SGHRS, CDR2 YFSETQ. V dropped 2 bases and J dropped 6; count of bases not matched to a gene: 12. The CDR3 runs to 17 residues. The CDR3 is CASSFPAGGVFSGELFF. The CDR3 bases are TGCGCCAGCAGCTTCCCGGCAGGGGGCGTATTTTCCGGGGAGCTGTTTTTT.